One sample yielded the 32 T cell receptor beta chains listed below, sequenced in a study of beta chain features in type 1 diabetes. All of the isolated RNA was reverse transcribed, so expressed TCRB transcripts were sequenced. TCRdb's copy holds only in-frame clones and misses some; the assay was immunoSEQ multiplex PCR. The sample lists about 210,000 clones, about 11% occurring once. Sequencing was carried out using central memory CD4+ T cells from blood. The receptors originated from a man between 18 and 29 years old in good health.

The CDR3 bases are TGTGCCAGCAGCATGGGACCCCAAAGAGGAAACACCATATATTTT. Protein: CASSMGPQRGNTIYF. The chain couples TRBV7-2 to TRBJ1-3; the D gene is possibly TRBD1 (5 bases). CDR1 and CDR2 (germline): SGHTA, FQGNSA. The CDR3 consists of 15 residues. V lost 5 bases and J lost 4, with 15 bases in between. Supplemented by reference TRBV7-2 and TRBJ1-3, the full variable domain reads GAGVSQSPSNKVTEKGKDVELRCDPISGHTALYWYRQSLGQGLEFLIYFQGNSAPDKSGLPSDRFSAERTGGSVSTLTIQRTQQEDSAVYLCASSMGPQRGNTIYFGEGSWLTVV.

This chain connects TRBV2 to TRBJ2-5, with D unresolved. Germline V gene data show CDR1 as SNHLY and CDR2 as FYNNEI. The V gene lost 2 bases and the J gene lost 4 bases, with 14 bases spanning the gap. CDR3 size: 15 residues. The CDR3 bases are TGTGCCAGCAGTGAATTCCCCATAGCCGGAGAGACCCAGTACTTC. It encodes CASSEFPIAGETQYF.

The rearrangement joins TRBV10-3 to TRBJ2-6; TRBD2 is a possible D gene (6 bases). The CDR3 is 18 amino acids. Deletions cut 6 bases from V and 0 bases from J, with 18 bases between. The germline V gene encodes CDR1 ENHRY and CDR2 SYGVKD. The CDR3 sequence: CAIRIGTAVSSGANVLTF. CDR3 sequence (DNA): TGTGCCATCAGGATCGGGACTGCCGTTAGCTCTGGGGCCAACGTCCTGACTTTC.

The rearrangement links TRBV7-9 to TRBJ1-1, with D perhaps TRBD1 (5 bases). Germline CDR1 SEHNR, CDR2 FQNEAQ (reference sequence). CDR3 size: 15 residues. Trimming removed 3 bases at V and 0 bases at J, with 11 bases between. This CDR3 reads CASSFVEGLNTEAFF. DNA of the CDR3: TGTGCCAGCAGCTTTGTGGAGGGACTGAACACTGAAGCTTTCTTT.

The chain employs TRBV30 and TRBJ2-1, with unresolved D. The V and J ends lost 0 bases and 0 bases respectively, with 18 bases between them. Germline-derived CDR1 and CDR2 are GTSNPN and SVGIG (reference sequence). The CDR3 loop spans 18 amino acids. The CDR3 DNA reads as TGTGCCTGGAGTGTTTTGGTTGGCAGGACCAGCTCCTACAATGAGCAGTTCTTC. This encodes CAWSVLVGRTSSYNEQFF.

The rearrangement joins TRBV7-9 to TRBJ1-5; 8 bases agree with TRBD1. The CDR3 runs 15 residues. Germline V gene data show CDR1 as SEHNR and CDR2 as FQNEAQ (reference sequence). Trimming removed 3 bases from V and 3 bases from J; junction bases left unmatched: 4. The CDR3 DNA sequence: TGTGCCAGCAGCTTCGGACAGGGTCACAATCAGCCCCAGCATTTT. It codes for CASSFGQGHNQPQHF. The full variable domain, rest sourced from reference TRBV7-9 and TRBJ1-5, is DTGVSQNPRHKITKRGQNVTFRCDPISEHNRLYWYRQTLGQGPEFLTYFQNEAQLEKSRLLSDRFSAERPKGSFSTLEIQRTEQGDSAMYLCASSFGQGHNQPQHFGDGTRLSIL.

The gene calls are TRBV14 and TRBJ2-4; no clear D. V was pared by 1 base and J by 3 bases, with 4 bases between. The germline CDR1 and CDR2 sequences are SGHDN and FVKESK. CDR3 size: 13 residues. CDR3 loop: CASSQGNKNIQYF. CDR3 nucleotide sequence: TGTGCCAGCAGCCAAGGAAACAAAAACATTCAGTACTTC.

This clone showed up just a few times. This chain uses TRBV11-3 with TRBJ2-5; either TRBD1 or TRBD2 may fit D (5 bases each). V was shortened by 4 bases and J by 0 bases, with 9 bases between the two germline ends. The CDR3 covers 14 residues. Looked up from germline, CDR1 is SGHNT and CDR2 is YENEEA. The CDR3 loop is CASSSGPYQETQYF. Here the CDR3 DNA reads TGTGCCAGCAGCTCGGGACCGTACCAAGAGACCCAGTACTTC. Looking up the rest from reference TRBV11-3 and TRBJ2-5 gives the full variable domain: EAGVVQSPRYKIIEKKQPVAFWCNPISGHNTLYWYLQNLGQGPELLIRYENEEAVDDSQLPKDRFSAERLKGVDSTLKIQPAELGDSAVYLCASSSGPYQETQYFGPGTRLLVL.

The J gene is TRBJ2-1, the V gene TRBV29-1; a possible D gene is TRBD2 (6 bases). CDR3 length: 13 amino acids. CDR1 and CDR2 from the germline V gene are SQVTM and ANQGSEA. V lost 4 bases, J lost 0 bases, and 7 bases lay in between. CDR3 bases: TGCAGCGTTGTGCGGGGCTCCTACAATGAGCAGTTCTTC. It yields the protein CSVVRGSYNEQFF.

V usage is TRBV15 and J usage is TRBJ1-3; D gene unclear. Germline CDR1 and CDR2: LNHNV and YYDKDF (reference sequence). V lost 0 bases, J lost 5 bases, and 14 bases lay in between. The CDR3 sequence is 16 residues long. The CDR3 here is CATSRDYQTARNTIYF. The CDR3 nucleotides read TGTGCCACCAGCAGAGATTACCAAACAGCGAGAAACACCATATATTTT.

This clone was seen a handful of times. The J gene is TRBJ2-7, the V gene TRBV30; 8 nucleotides line up with TRBD2. The CDR3 consists of 15 residues. Germline loops: CDR1 GTSNPN, CDR2 SVGIG (reference sequence). Trimming took 2 bases from V and 2 from J; bases not matched to a gene: 8. CDR3 nucleotide sequence: TGTGCCTGGAGTCTTGGACTAGCTGCCACCTACGAGCAGTACTTC. Translated: CAWSLGLAATYEQYF.

V usage is TRBV7-2 and J usage is TRBJ2-1; D not certain. Germline lookup yields CDR1 SGHTA and CDR2 FQGNSA. The CDR3 length is 15 residues. V lost 8 bases and J lost 0, with 14 bases in between. CDR3 in DNA: TGTGCCAGCTCAGCAGGCCGTAGCTCCTACAATGAGCAGTTCTTC. Amino acids: CASSAGRSSYNEQFF.

The chain uses TRBV4-1 and TRBJ2-3; 7 nucleotides agree with TRBD1. V lost 0 bases and J lost 4; bases outside the gene matches: 13. Germline assignment: CDR1 MGHRA and CDR2 YSYEKL. This CDR3 comprises 18 residues. The CDR3 region is CASSQDADRATVADTQYF. In nucleotides, the CDR3 is TGCGCCAGCAGCCAAGATGCAGACAGGGCTACAGTAGCAGATACGCAGTATTTT.

This clone was seen only a few times. The chain links TRBV15 to TRBJ2-2; a possible D gene is TRBD2 (6 bases). V was trimmed by 0 bases and J by 5 bases, leaving 13 bases between them. The CDR3 spans 16 residues. CDR1 and CDR2 from the germline V gene are LNHNV and YYDKDF (reference sequence). As DNA, the CDR3 is TGTGCCACCAGCAGAGACCTTGGAGGGCGGACCGGGGAGCTGTTTTTT. Amino acids: CATSRDLGGRTGELFF.

The chain employs TRBV5-1 and TRBJ1-4; unclear D gene. Germline-derived CDR1 and CDR2 are SGHRS and YFSETQ. The CDR3 sequence is 16 residues long. Trimming took off 0 bases at V and 4 bases at J, with 13 bases between the two ends. The CDR3 protein is CASSLEGYPGNEKLFF. For the CDR3, the DNA is TGCGCCAGCAGCTTGGAGGGTTATCCGGGTAATGAAAAACTGTTTTTT.

This clone was found a few times. The chain carries TRBV29-1 and TRBJ2-7; 8 bases fit TRBD2. Germline lookup yields CDR1 SQVTM and CDR2 ANQGSEA. V lost 4 bases, J lost 0 bases, and 5 bases stayed unmatched. The CDR3 length is 14 residues. CDR3: CSVALTSDSYEQYF. The CDR3 bases are TGCAGCGTTGCTCTGACTAGCGACTCCTACGAGCAGTACTTC.

The chain is built from TRBV5-1 and TRBJ2-1; 7 bases agree with TRBD1. CDR1 is SGHRS and CDR2 is YFSETQ in the germline V gene. Trimming took 4 bases from V and 0 from J; bases not matched to a gene: 4. CDR3 length equals 15 residues. DNA of the CDR3: TGCGCCAGCAGCCCGGGACAGACCTCCTACAATGAGCAGTTCTTC. Protein sequence: CASSPGQTSYNEQFF.

Notes on this clone: The junction shows a germline mismatch at one end, possibly a read error. The chain carries TRBV7-6 and TRBJ2-7; D unclear. The CDR3 is 11 residues long. CDR1 is SGHVS, CDR2 FNYEAQ, per germline. CDR3 DNA sequence: TGTGCCAGCAGCTTCCATGAAAATTTTGGCTTC. Its translation is CASSFHENFGF. Drawing the rest from reference TRBV7-6 and TRBJ2-7, the complete variable domain is GAGVSQSPRYKVTKRGQDVALRCDPISGHVSLYWYRQALGQGPEFLTYFNYEAQQDKSGLPNDRFSAERPEGSISTLTIQRTEQRDSAMYRCASSFHENFGFGPGTRLTVT.

Ten or more counts support this clone. The chain combines TRBV25-1 with TRBJ2-7; 12 positions agree with TRBD1. Germline CDR1 MGHDK, CDR2 SYGVNS. V lost 7 bases, J lost 3 bases, and 4 bases stayed unmatched. The length of the CDR3 is 14 residues. CDR3 in DNA: TGTGCCAGCACAGGGACAGGGGGCGTCTACGAGCAGTACTTC. Its translation is CASTGTGGVYEQYF.

This clone has just a few counts. V usage is TRBV9 and J usage is TRBJ1-1; D is unclear. Germline V gene sequence: CDR1 SGDLS, CDR2 YYNGEE. The CDR3 has 15 amino acids. Trimming shortened V by 0 bases and J by 1 base, and 10 bases separated the two germline ends. This CDR3 reads CASSVAGNRNTEAFF. The CDR3 DNA reads as TGTGCCAGCAGCGTAGCTGGAAACAGGAACACTGAAGCTTTCTTT.

This chain connects TRBV12-5 to TRBJ2-1; D perhaps matches TRBD1 (5 bases). The germline V and J ends were trimmed by 5 bases and 7 bases, with 15 bases remaining between them. CDR1 is LGHNT, CDR2 FRNRAP, per germline. The CDR3 extends over 14 amino acids. CDR3 nucleotides: TGTGCTAGTGGTGCACAACGCCAGGGAAATGAGCAGTTCTTC. Translating gives CASGAQRQGNEQFF. Looking up the rest from reference TRBV12-5 and TRBJ2-1 gives the full variable domain: DARVTQTPRHKVTEMGQEVTMRCQPILGHNTVFWYRQTMMQGLELLAYFRNRAPLDDSGMPKDRFSAEMPDATLATLKIQPSEPRDSAVYFCASGAQRQGNEQFFGPGTRLTVL.

V and J are TRBV6-5 and TRBJ1-1; perhaps TRBD1 as D (5 bases). CDR1 is MNHEY, CDR2 SVGAGI, per germline. Trimming shortened V by 11 bases and J by 1 base, and 17 bases separated the two germline ends. This CDR3 comprises 14 residues. This chain's CDR3 is CAGQGAPPNTEAFF. The CDR3 coding sequence is TGTGCCGGGCAGGGTGCCCCTCCGAACACTGAAGCTTTCTTT.

V usage is TRBV2 and J usage is TRBJ1-1, with D unclear. The CDR3 loop spans 11 amino acids. V dropped 9 bases and J dropped 0 bases, with 5 bases sitting between them. Germline V CDR1 and CDR2: SNHLY, FYNNEI. DNA of the CDR3: TGTGCCAGAAGATTGAACACTGAAGCTTTCTTT. This gives the protein CARRLNTEAFF.

The DNA of the CDR3 is TGTGCCTGGAGTCCCACTAATGAAAAACTGTTTTTT. Encoded protein: CAWSPTNEKLFF. J is TRBJ1-4 and V is TRBV30; no firm D call. The germline V gene encodes CDR1 GTSNPN and CDR2 SVGIG (reference sequence). The CDR3 is made up of 12 amino acids. Trimming took off 2 bases at V and 2 bases at J, with 3 bases between the two ends.

The V and J genes are TRBV18 and TRBJ2-5, with D hard to call. The V gene lost 0 bases and the J gene lost 2 bases, with 10 bases spanning the gap. The length of the CDR3 is 15 residues. Germline V CDR1 and CDR2: KGHSH, LQKENI. The CDR3 region is CASSPPKVPQETQYF. The CDR3 region has the DNA TGTGCCAGCTCACCACCGAAAGTTCCTCAAGAGACCCAGTACTTC.

There are a few counts of this clone. V and J are TRBV29-1 and TRBJ1-1; D is ambiguous. V shed 3 bases and J shed 1 base, with 9 bases lying between them. From germline, CDR1 is SQVTM and CDR2 ANQGSEA. This CDR3 comprises 13 residues. The CDR3 DNA sequence: TGCAGCGTTGAGGGTGTTGCGAACACTGAAGCTTTCTTT. Its translation: CSVEGVANTEAFF.

This clone was counted at least ten times. The chain recombines TRBV28 with TRBJ2-4; D not resolved. Per germline, CDR1 MDHEN and CDR2 SYDVKM. V lost 5 bases to trimming and J lost 0 bases, with 8 bases between them. CDR3 size: 14 residues. DNA for the CDR3: TGTGCCAGCAGTCCTTGGATAGCCAAAAACATTCAGTACTTC. Translation: CASSPWIAKNIQYF.

This clone was observed a few times. V usage is TRBV30 and J usage is TRBJ1-2; D is undetermined. Germline V lookup: CDR1 GTSNPN, CDR2 SVGIG (reference sequence). This CDR3 is built from 12 residues. The V end was cut by 3 bases, the J end by 8 bases, with 13 bases between. CDR3 coding DNA: TGTGCCTGGAGGGTGGGCTCGAGAGGCTACACCTTC. It specifies CAWRVGSRGYTF. The full variable domain, its missing parts supplied by reference TRBV30 and TRBJ1-2, is SQTIHQWPATLVQPVGSPLSLECTVEGTSNPNLYWYRQAAGRGLQLLFYSVGIGQISSEVPQNLSASRPQDRQFILSSKKLLLSDSGFYLCAWRVGSRGYTFGSGTRLTVV.

The sample holds a few counts of this clone. In DNA form, the CDR3 reads TGCAGCGTTGACGGGTATTATCAAGAGACCCAGTACTTC. Translated: CSVDGYYQETQYF. The J gene is TRBJ2-5, the V gene TRBV29-1; D uncertain. From germline, CDR1 is SQVTM and CDR2 ANQGSEA. This CDR3 is built from 13 residues. The V gene lost 3 bases and the J gene lost 2 bases, with 10 bases spanning the gap.

J is TRBJ2-7 and V is TRBV5-6, with TRBD2 matching 7 bases. This CDR3 has 15 residues. Trimming cost V 2 bases and J 3 bases; bases outside gene matches: 8. CDR1 is SGHDT, CDR2 YYEEEE, per germline. In DNA, the CDR3 is TGTGCCAGCAGCTTCTATAGCGGGTCGGACTACGAGCAGTACTTC. It yields the protein CASSFYSGSDYEQYF.

This clone was seen only a few times. The sample contains more than one DNA sequence encoding this CDR3. This chain links TRBV5-1 with TRBJ1-1; no firm D call. V gave up 0 bases and J gave up 1 base, with 4 bases separating them. Germline CDR1 is SGHRS and CDR2 is YFSETQ. The CDR3 runs 13 residues. Written as DNA, the CDR3 is TGCGCCAGCAGCTTGGACCCGAACACTGAAGCTTTCTTT. Amino acid sequence: CASSLDPNTEAFF.

This clone came up a few times. A much larger clone differs by one base, so this may be a read error. This chain uses TRBV28 with TRBJ2-7; D gene unclear. The V gene's germline CDR1 is MDHEN and CDR2 SYDVKM. V was shortened by 5 bases and J by 2 bases, with 16 bases between the two germline ends. This CDR3 has 15 residues. The CDR3, as DNA: TGTGCCAGCAGTGATACCTGGGTGGGCACCTACGAGCAGTACTTC. Protein: CASSDTWVGTYEQYF. Filled out from reference TRBV28 and TRBJ2-7, the complete variable domain reads DVKVTQSSRYLVKRTGEKVFLECVQDMDHENMFWYRQDPGLGLRLIYFSYDVKMKEKGDIPEGYSVSREKKERFSLILESASTNQTSMYLCASSDTWVGTYEQYFGPGTRLTVT.